This T cell receptor beta chain was sequenced during a study of shared clonotypes between healthy human individuals. Overall study findings and caveats: It was the few donors that limited the genetic and exposure-history diversity represented.

For this clone: Its antigen is currently unknown.

The V end lost 4 bases, the J end lost 4 bases, and 11 bases lay between the germline ends. CDR3 length: 14 amino acids. Germline V lookup: CDR1 KGHSH, CDR2 LQKENI. It was at deep level that the assay was run. The protocol was immunoSEQ multiplex PCR, while the TCRdb copy is restricted to in-frame clones and leaves out a portion. The table shows some 500,000 clones, with 79% occurring only once. The clonotype originates from a woman aged 35 to 49 in good health. Some clones in this sample may be carry-over from other donors' samples. The sequenced sample was PBMCs. The chain links TRBV18 to TRBJ2-1; a weak D match, TRBD2 (6 bases). CDR3 amino acids: CASSRAGTYNEQFF. In nucleotides, the CDR3 is TGTGCCAGCTCACGAGCGGGCACGTACAATGAGCAGTTCTTC.